A single sample is the source of the 25 T cell receptor beta chains below, sequenced in a study of blood T cell repertoires in COVID-19. Sequencing was performed with immunoSEQ multiplex PCR; in TCRdb, only in-frame clones are kept and a portion is missing. The table shows approximately 470,000 clones, with 87% occurring only once. Sequenced: PBMCs or T cells enriched from blood (not recorded which). All receptors derive from a woman between 18 and 29 years old who had recovered from COVID-19.

This chain uses TRBV7-2 with TRBJ1-5; no firm D call. The CDR3 consists of 15 residues. Trimming stripped 1 base from V and 7 bases from J, with 14 bases between. Germline V CDR1 and CDR2: SGHTA, FQGNSA. The CDR3 reads CASSLGTAGGQPQHF. The CDR3 DNA is TGTGCCAGCAGCTTAGGTACGGCAGGCGGGCAGCCCCAGCATTTT.

The chain recombines TRBV9 with TRBJ2-2; unclear D gene. Germline CDR1 SGDLS, CDR2 YYNGEE. V lost 0 bases and J lost 3, with 12 bases in between. The CDR3 sequence is 16 residues long. The CDR3 region is CASSVAVTPDTGELFF. The CDR3 DNA sequence: TGTGCCAGCAGCGTAGCGGTAACCCCGGACACCGGGGAGCTGTTTTTT. Full variable domain (outside the CDR3, taken from reference TRBV9 and TRBJ2-2): DSGVTQTPKHLITATGQRVTLRCSPRSGDLSVYWYQQSLDQGLQFLIQYYNGEERAKGNILERFSAQQFPDLHSELNLSSLELGDSALYFCASSVAVTPDTGELFFGEGSRLTVL.

J is TRBJ2-2 and V is TRBV24-1, with a possible D match to TRBD2 (6 bases). This CDR3 spans 14 amino acids. Trimming cost V 9 bases and J 0 bases, with 10 bases left between them. Germline V lookup: CDR1 KGHDR, CDR2 SFDVKD. The DNA for the CDR3 is TGTGCCACCCAGGAGGGGACGAACACCGGGGAGCTGTTTTTT. It yields the protein CATQEGTNTGELFF.

The chain recombines TRBV5-1 with TRBJ2-5; 8 positions match TRBD1. Trimming at V came to 4 bases and at J to 3 bases, leaving 8 bases not matched to a gene. CDR1 and CDR2 from the germline V gene are SGHRS and YFSETQ. The CDR3 is 15 residues long. CDR3 DNA sequence: TGCGCCAGCAGCCCGCTCCCGACAGGGGAAGAGACCCAGTACTTC. Protein product: CASSPLPTGEETQYF.

The chain uses TRBV30 and TRBJ2-5, with D tentatively TRBD1 (5 bases). The CDR3 contains 14 residues. V dropped 3 bases and J dropped 3 bases, with 14 bases sitting between them. Germline V gives CDR1 GTSNPN, CDR2 SVGIG (reference sequence). The CDR3 is CAWSRTIKKETQYF. The CDR3 bases are TGTGCCTGGAGCAGGACAATTAAAAAAGAGACCCAGTACTTC.

CDR3 sequence (DNA): TGTGCCAGCAGTGGACAGGGGGTGCGGGACACTGAAGCTTTCTTT. Translating gives CASSGQGVRDTEAFF. This sequence joins TRBV2 and TRBJ1-1; 9 positions match TRBD1. This CDR3 contains 15 residues. Germline values: CDR1 SNHLY, CDR2 FYNNEI. V shed 4 bases and J 3 bases; nucleotides not matched to a gene: 6.

This sequence joins TRBV5-6 and TRBJ1-2; D remains unclear. The CDR3 runs to 16 residues. CDR1 SGHDT and CDR2 YYEEEE come from the germline V gene. Trimming took 4 bases from V and 2 from J, leaving 18 bases between them. Here the CDR3 reads CASSLERMARNYGYTF. The CDR3 DNA reads TGTGCCAGCAGCCTGGAGCGGATGGCTCGAAACTATGGCTACACCTTC. Full variable domain (outside the CDR3, taken from reference TRBV5-6 and TRBJ1-2): DAGVTQSPTHLIKTRGQQVTLRCSPKSGHDTVSWYQQALGQGPQFIFQYYEEEERQRGNFPDRFSGHQFPNYSSELNVNALLLGDSALYLCASSLERMARNYGYTFGSGTRLTVV.

The chain links TRBV12-5 to TRBJ1-1; D possibly corresponds to TRBD1 (5 bases). Germline V lookup: CDR1 LGHNT, CDR2 FRNRAP. The ends were cut back, 0 bases at V and 4 bases at J, with 15 bases in the middle. The CDR3 is 16 amino acids. The CDR3 region is CASGLVLHRGTTEAFF. The CDR3 DNA follows: TGTGCTAGTGGTTTGGTACTTCATAGGGGCACCACTGAAGCTTTCTTT.

The chain is built from TRBV21-1 and TRBJ1-2. TRBV21-1 is a known pseudogene. The length of the CDR3 is 17 residues. CDR3 amino acids: CASSKALRSGYHYGYTF. CDR3 nucleotides: TGTGCCAGCAGCAAAGCGCTTCGTTCGGGTTACCACTATGGCTACACCTTC.

The chain employs TRBV9 and TRBJ1-3; tentative D call: TRBD1 (6 bases). The CDR3 consists of 16 residues. Trimming removed 5 bases from V and 3 bases from J, with 18 bases in between. CDR1 is SGDLS, CDR2 YYNGEE, per germline. CDR3 in amino acids: CASSVSGGLFGNTIYF. For the CDR3, the DNA is TGTGCCAGCAGTGTGTCCGGGGGGCTTTTTGGAAACACCATATATTTT. Full variable domain (outside the CDR3, taken from reference TRBV9 and TRBJ1-3): DSGVTQTPKHLITATGQRVTLRCSPRSGDLSVYWYQQSLDQGLQFLIQYYNGEERAKGNILERFSAQQFPDLHSELNLSSLELGDSALYFCASSVSGGLFGNTIYFGEGSWLTVV.

The rearrangement uses TRBV4-1 and TRBJ2-5, with D perhaps matching TRBD1 (5 bases). There are 13 residues in the CDR3. V lost 4 bases and J lost 3, with 9 bases in between. Germline lookup yields CDR1 MGHRA and CDR2 YSYEKL. The CDR3 bases are TGCGCCAGCAGCCGGGGCAGGGAAGAGACCCAGTACTTC. It codes for CASSRGREETQYF.

This chain links TRBV29-1 with TRBJ1-2, with 7 bases aligning to TRBD1. The CDR3 has 16 residues. V lost 3 bases to trimming and J lost 3 bases; unmatched junction nucleotides: 13. Germline CDR1 SQVTM, CDR2 ANQGSEA. CDR3 DNA: TGCAGCGTTGAGGGCGGGATCAGGGACAGCTACTATGGCTACACCTTC. It translates to CSVEGGIRDSYYGYTF.

This clone was seen only once. This rearrangement joins TRBV30 to TRBJ1-5, with 10 positions matching TRBD1. The V segment lost 3 bases and the J segment 3 bases; nucleotides outside the gene matches: 5. This CDR3 is built from 15 residues. Germline V gives CDR1 GTSNPN, CDR2 SVGIG (reference sequence). This CDR3 is CAWSSGTGDNQPQHF. Written as DNA, the CDR3 is TGTGCCTGGAGCTCCGGGACAGGGGACAATCAGCCCCAGCATTTT.

The chain joins TRBV6-5 to TRBJ2-7; a weak D match, TRBD1 (5 bases). Germline values: CDR1 MNHEY, CDR2 SVGAGI. The ends were cut back, 5 bases at V and 6 bases at J, with 11 bases in the middle. This CDR3 has 12 residues. The CDR3 DNA sequence: TGTGCCAGCAGTCGGACCCAGGGCGAGCAGTACTTC. Protein product: CASSRTQGEQYF.

The gene calls are TRBV5-1 and TRBJ1-2; 8 bases agree with TRBD1. The trim removed 3 bases at V and 6 bases at J, leaving 7 bases unmatched. The CDR3 totals 14 residues. Germline CDR1 reads SGHRS; CDR2 reads YFSETQ. DNA of the CDR3: TGCGCCAGCAGCTCCGGACAGGGAGGGGATGGCTACACCTTC. Protein product: CASSSGQGGDGYTF.

The chain has TRBV7-8 and TRBJ1-1; D ambiguous. Trimming cost V 1 base and J 2 bases, with 11 bases left between them. The length of the CDR3 is 15 residues. Germline CDR1 is SGHVS and CDR2 is FQNEAQ. CDR3 in amino acids: CASSLGPAANTEAFF. The CDR3 nucleotides read TGTGCCAGCAGCTTAGGACCGGCGGCTAACACTGAAGCTTTCTTT. Full variable domain (missing parts from reference TRBV7-8 and TRBJ1-1): GAGVSQSPRYKVAKRGQDVALRCDPISGHVSLFWYQQALGQGPEFLTYFQNEAQLDKSGLPSDRFFAERPEGSVSTLKIQRTQQEDSAVYLCASSLGPAANTEAFFGQGTRLTVV.

The chain carries TRBV5-1 and TRBJ2-1; D gene unclear. The CDR3 covers 14 residues. The germline V gene encodes CDR1 SGHRS and CDR2 YFSETQ. The V gene lost 0 bases and the J gene lost 4 bases, with 8 bases spanning the gap. DNA of the CDR3: TGCGCCAGCAGCTTGGCCCCTAATTACAATGAGCAGTTCTTC. Its translation is CASSLAPNYNEQFF. Full variable domain (outside the CDR3, taken from reference TRBV5-1 and TRBJ2-1): KAGVTQTPRYLIKTRGQQVTLSCSPISGHRSVSWYQQTPGQGLQFLFEYFSETQRNKGNFPGRFSGRQFSNSRSEMNVSTLELGDSALYLCASSLAPNYNEQFFGPGTRLTVL.

This clone has just one count. The chain employs TRBV10-2 and TRBJ2-5; 7 bases fit TRBD2. The CDR3 contains 14 residues. The germline V gene has CDR1 WSHSY and CDR2 SAAADI. Trimming cost V 7 bases and J 5 bases; bases outside gene matches: 10. The CDR3 spells CASTGHPGGETQYF. In DNA form, the CDR3 reads TGCGCCAGCACCGGCCACCCCGGGGGGGAGACCCAGTACTTC.

This chain joins TRBV2 and TRBJ2-1, with TRBD2 identical over 13 bases. Germline-derived CDR1 and CDR2 are SNHLY and FYNNEI. The CDR3 spans 20 residues. The ends lost 7 bases at V and 0 bases at J; junction bases unmatched: 15. CDR3 sequence (DNA): TGTGCCAGCACGGGGTCCCGACTAGCGGGGGGTACCCTCTCCTACAATGAGCAGTTCTTC. Translation: CASTGSRLAGGTLSYNEQFF.

This clone came up a few times. The CDR3 bases are TGCGCCAGCAGTCCCGAAGCGGGGGGCTATGGCTACACCTTC. Amino acids: CASSPEAGGYGYTF. The V call is TRBV5-1, the J call TRBJ1-2; a weak D match, TRBD1 (5 bases). Trimming stripped 5 bases from V and 4 bases from J, with 15 bases between. The germline CDR1 and CDR2 sequences are SGHRS and YFSETQ. The CDR3 runs 14 residues.

The chain recombines TRBV6-2 or TRBV6-3 with TRBJ1-5; D not certain. This CDR3 contains 17 residues. The ends were cut back, 6 bases at V and 2 bases at J, with 20 bases in the middle. Germline-derived CDR1 and CDR2 are MNHEY and SVGEGT. CDR3 loop: CASSPTPEGGGNQPQHF. The DNA of the CDR3 is TGTGCCAGCAGCCCTACCCCTGAGGGCGGGGGCAATCAGCCCCAGCATTTT.

This clone was detected only once. This chain links TRBV28 with TRBJ2-2, with TRBD1 as a possible D gene (5 bases). V was pared by 3 bases and J by 5 bases, with 16 bases between. The CDR3 runs 16 residues. Germline V gene lookup returns CDR1 MDHEN and CDR2 SYDVKM. CDR3 coding DNA: TGTGCCAGCAGTTTGGGAAGGGCAGGGTGGACCGGGGAGCTGTTTTTT. Its translation: CASSLGRAGWTGELFF.

The rearrangement uses TRBV6-5 and TRBJ2-2; maybe TRBD2 (6 bases). Germline V gene data show CDR1 as MNHEY and CDR2 as SVGAGI. CDR3 length: 14 residues. With 7 bases removed from V and 4 bases from J, the gap between germline ends came to 13 bases. The CDR3 DNA reads as TGTGCCAGCATATACGGGGGATTCACCGGGGAGCTGTTTTTT. Translation gives CASIYGGFTGELFF.

The chain links TRBV12-3 or TRBV12-4 to TRBJ1-5, with D hard to call. This CDR3 has 13 residues. Deletions cut 6 bases from V and 7 bases from J, with 13 bases between. As DNA, the CDR3 is TGTGCCAGCAGCTCCCTTTTGAGACAGCCCCAGCATTTT. The encoded protein is CASSSLLRQPQHF.

The rearrangement uses TRBV4-1 and TRBJ1-5, with D unclear. Trimming removed 1 base from V and 7 bases from J, with 14 bases in between. The CDR3 is made up of 15 amino acids. Germline CDR1 MGHRA, CDR2 YSYEKL. The DNA of the CDR3 is TGCGCCAGCAGCCAAGTGGTCACAGCGGAGCAGCCCCAGCATTTT. Translation: CASSQVVTAEQPQHF.